Only a few counts were recorded for the clone carrying this T cell receptor beta chain. Antigen: not known. With a J-beta primer mix and a sample-barcoded 5' primer, a second PCR ran about 7 to 12 cycles. TCRdb re-called the 5' RACE reads with MiXCR, one entry per CDR3 protein. The sample lists around 1,000,000 distinct CDR3 sequences, roughly 24% occurring once. The source of the sample is a study of blood T cells in healthy people across ages. Overall study findings and caveats: Naive CD4+ cells and diversity were both higher in long-lived donors than in aged donors.

V lost 0 bases and J 6 bases, leaving 15 bases between the germline ends. The CDR3 has 15 residues. The germline V gene has CDR1 DFQATT and CDR2 SNEGSKA (reference sequence). The same data also contributed to another study, on T cells of mothers and their children. That investigation notes: Three healthy Caucasian mothers and their six children were the donors.

What was sequenced was blood. The source of this sequence is a girl aged 2 to 10 in good health. The V call is TRBV20-1, the J call TRBJ1-5; D unclear. The CDR3: CSARDEGRQSQPQHF. CDR3 DNA sequence: TGCAGTGCTAGAGACGAAGGGCGCCAAAGTCAGCCCCAGCATTTT.